These 22 T cell receptor beta chains share one sample of origin, sequenced in a study of cytomegalovirus exposure and HLA in healthy donors (TCRdb year 2017). Library generation was performed with the immunoSEQ multiplex PCR assay. The multiplex PCR relied on a mix of 60 forward primers for TCR Vbeta segments and 13 reverse primers for TCR Jbeta segments. This immuneACCESS table, as held by TCRdb, lists in-frame sequences with V and J called but not all clones. Of the missing ones, under half trace to an unresolved V gene in checked studies; the others have no known cause. Per the sample table, the count is around 65,000 clones. The ten largest clones take up 15% to 20% of the sample. The material sequenced was PBMCs. The origin of the receptors is a boy aged 10-17 years in good health and CMV-seronegative.

The J gene is TRBJ1-1, the V gene TRBV5-6, with unresolved D. This CDR3 region has 12 residues. Germline V gene data show CDR1 as SGHDT and CDR2 as YYEEEE. Trimming pared 2 bases from V and 4 bases from J, leaving 6 bases between. The CDR3 nucleotides read TGTGCCAGCAGCTTCAGGTTCACTGAAGCTTTCTTT. Its translation: CASSFRFTEAFF. The variable domain in full, with the rest retrieved from reference TRBV5-6 and TRBJ1-1, is DAGVTQSPTHLIKTRGQQVTLRCSPKSGHDTVSWYQQALGQGPQFIFQYYEEEERQRGNFPDRFSGHQFPNYSSELNVNALLLGDSALYLCASSFRFTEAFFGQGTRLTVV.

This chain connects TRBV7-9 to TRBJ2-3; 13 bases are shared with TRBD2. V trimming: 5 bases; J trimming: 1 base; junction bases outside the gene matches: 9. In germline, CDR1 is SEHNR, CDR2 FQNEAQ (reference sequence). CDR3 length equals 18 residues. Here the CDR3 DNA reads TGTGCCAGCAGCAAACGGAGACTAGCGGGGGGCGGCACAGATACGCAGTATTTT. Translating gives CASSKRRLAGGGTDTQYF.

As DNA, the CDR3 is TGCGCCAGCAGCTCCCCGACAGGCGAAAACACTGAAGCTTTCTTT. Amino acids: CASSSPTGENTEAFF. The chain recombines TRBV5-1 with TRBJ1-1; D is possibly TRBD1 (6 bases). Germline CDR1 reads SGHRS; CDR2 reads YFSETQ. CDR3 length equals 15 residues. Trimming left V 3 bases short and J 2 bases short, with 14 bases between.

The rearrangement joins TRBV6-1 to TRBJ1-2, with 12 bases lining up with TRBD1. The trim removed 8 bases at V and 0 bases at J, leaving 4 bases unmatched. This CDR3 comprises 15 residues. Germline lookup yields CDR1 MNHNS and CDR2 SASEGT. Here the CDR3 reads CASWDRGRANYGYTF. The CDR3 nucleotides read TGTGCCAGCTGGGACAGGGGGCGCGCTAACTATGGCTACACCTTC.

This chain links TRBV18 with TRBJ2-1, with 7 bases matching TRBD2. Germline-derived CDR1 and CDR2 are KGHSH and LQKENI. This CDR3 is 14 amino acids long. The ends lost 3 bases at V and 7 bases at J; junction bases unmatched: 6. Here the CDR3 DNA reads TGTGCCAGCTCACCTCTCGGGGGGAAGAATGAGCAGTTCTTC. It specifies CASSPLGGKNEQFF.

The gene calls are TRBV7-3 and TRBJ2-3; 11 bases are shared with TRBD2. There are 16 residues in the CDR3. CDR1 and CDR2 from the germline V gene are SGHTA and FQGTGA. Losses at the gene ends were 4 bases for V and 4 bases for J; bases not matched to a gene: 7. This chain's CDR3 is CASSSGTSGPPDTQYF. The DNA for the CDR3 is TGTGCCAGCAGCTCCGGGACTAGCGGCCCTCCAGATACGCAGTATTTT.

This chain connects TRBV4-3 to TRBJ2-1; weak D call: TRBD1 (6 bases). Germline values: CDR1 LGHNA, CDR2 YSLEER. With 0 bases removed from V and 0 bases from J, the gap between germline ends came to 12 bases. This CDR3 comprises 17 residues. The chain's CDR3 is CASSQDPQGSSYNEQFF. CDR3 sequence (DNA): TGCGCCAGCAGCCAAGATCCCCAGGGGAGCTCCTACAATGAGCAGTTCTTC.

CDR3 coding DNA: TGCGCCAGCAGCCAAGACCGGAGTACTTACGAGCAGTACTTC. It yields the protein CASSQDRSTYEQYF. The chain has TRBV4-3 and TRBJ2-7, with D hard to call. The CDR3 has 14 residues. Deletions cut 0 bases from V and 4 bases from J, with 10 bases between. Per germline, CDR1 LGHNA and CDR2 YSLEER.

This sequence joins TRBV7-9 and TRBJ1-4, with TRBD1 as a possible D gene (6 bases). This CDR3 comprises 15 residues. Germline V gene sequence: CDR1 SEHNR, CDR2 FQNEAQ (reference sequence). Trimming cost V 3 bases and J 6 bases, with 14 bases left between them. CDR3 sequence reads: CASSFWGGSDEKLFF. The CDR3 coding sequence is TGTGCCAGCAGCTTTTGGGGGGGCTCGGATGAAAAACTGTTTTTT.

This chain joins TRBV2 and TRBJ2-2; D is possibly TRBD2 (6 bases). CDR3 length: 13 residues. The germline V gene has CDR1 SNHLY and CDR2 FYNNEI. Deletions cut 6 bases from V and 4 bases from J, with 9 bases between. The CDR3 region has the DNA TGTGCCAGCAGGCGGGAAGGCACCGGGGAGCTGTTTTTT. Its translation is CASRREGTGELFF.

The J gene is TRBJ2-1, the V gene TRBV11-2, with TRBD2 identical over 7 bases. With V trimmed by 2 bases and J by 4 bases, 8 bases remained unmatched. Germline V gene data show CDR1 as SGHAT and CDR2 as FQNNGV. This CDR3 region has 16 residues. CDR3 in amino acids: CASSLMRLAEYNEQFF. The CDR3 DNA sequence: TGTGCCAGCAGCTTAATGCGACTAGCAGAATACAATGAGCAGTTCTTC.

The V call is TRBV5-1, the J call TRBJ2-7, with TRBD1 matching 10 bases. This CDR3 comprises 13 residues. The V segment lost 8 bases and the J segment 3 bases; nucleotides outside the gene matches: 5. From germline, CDR1 is SGHRS and CDR2 YFSETQ. CDR3 loop: CASRQGAVYEQYF. The CDR3 nucleotides are TGCGCCAGTCGACAGGGGGCGGTCTACGAGCAGTACTTC.

The chain uses TRBV27 and TRBJ1-1; the D gene is possibly TRBD1 (6 bases). The V end was cut by 5 bases, the J end by 6 bases, with 10 bases between. CDR3 length: 12 residues. CDR1 and CDR2 from the germline V gene are MNHEY and SMNVEV (reference sequence). CDR3 region: CASSPRGAEAFF. CDR3 nucleotide sequence: TGTGCCAGCAGTCCCAGGGGCGCTGAAGCTTTCTTT.

The rearrangement joins TRBV7-9 to TRBJ2-7, with D tentatively TRBD1 (6 bases). This CDR3 is 14 amino acids long. The germline CDR1 and CDR2 sequences are SEHNR and FQNEAQ (reference sequence). Trimming removed 5 bases from V and 5 bases from J, with 16 bases in between. This chain's CDR3 is CASSIQGGKDEQYF. CDR3 bases: TGTGCCAGCAGCATACAAGGGGGAAAGGACGAGCAGTACTTC.

CDR3 DNA sequence: TGTGCCTGGAGTTACGGGAATTCACCCCTCCACTTT. It yields the protein CAWSYGNSPLHF. This chain links TRBV30 with TRBJ1-6; D gene unclear. V lost 2 bases to trimming and J lost 7 bases, with 6 bases between them. The CDR3 contains 12 residues. Germline lookup yields CDR1 GTSNPN and CDR2 SVGIG (reference sequence). Together with reference TRBV30 and TRBJ1-6, the CDR3 gives the full variable domain: SQTIHQWPATLVQPVGSPLSLECTVEGTSNPNLYWYRQAAGRGLQLLFYSVGIGQISSEVPQNLSASRPQDRQFILSSKKLLLSDSGFYLCAWSYGNSPLHFGNGTRLTVT.

The genes are TRBV18 and TRBJ1-5; D is undetermined. CDR1 is KGHSH and CDR2 is LQKENI in the germline V gene. V lost 2 bases to trimming and J lost 10 bases, with 12 bases between them. This CDR3 region has 13 residues. The CDR3 region is CASSPGTVRPQHF. The CDR3 coding sequence is TGTGCCAGCTCACCAGGTACCGTGAGACCCCAGCATTTT.

The J gene is TRBJ2-7, the V gene TRBV4-1; TRBD1 matches at 7 bases. Germline V gene data show CDR1 as MGHRA and CDR2 as YSYEKL. V dropped 5 bases and J dropped 2; count of bases not matched to a gene: 12. The CDR3 contains 16 residues. The CDR3 nucleotides are TGCGCCAGCAGCAGACAACCGGGACAGAATGCCTACGAGCAGTACTTC. It specifies CASSRQPGQNAYEQYF.

The gene calls are TRBV10-3 and TRBJ2-7; 7 positions agree with TRBD1. The V gene's germline CDR1 is ENHRY and CDR2 SYGVKD. The ends lost 8 bases at V and 1 base at J; junction bases unmatched: 8. The CDR3 covers 14 residues. CDR3 residues: CAIGTGTASYEQYF. As DNA, the CDR3 is TGTGCCATCGGGACCGGGACAGCTTCCTACGAGCAGTACTTC.

The chain combines TRBV7-8 with TRBJ2-7; D gene ambiguous. This CDR3 has 14 amino acids. From germline, CDR1 is SGHVS and CDR2 FQNEAQ. Trimming took off 1 base at V and 2 bases at J, with 9 bases between the two ends. The CDR3 sequence: CASSLGWQAYEQYF. The CDR3 DNA reads TGTGCCAGCAGCTTAGGTTGGCAGGCCTACGAGCAGTACTTC.

This chain connects TRBV6-6 to TRBJ1-2; 7 positions agree with TRBD1. The J segment lost 4 bases and the V segment lost 5 bases, leaving 7 bases of the junction unmatched. The length of the CDR3 is 14 residues. Germline loops: CDR1 MNHNY, CDR2 SVGAGI (reference sequence). CDR3 bases: TGTGCCAGCAGTCCCCAGGGGGACAGCTATGGCTACACCTTC. This gives the protein CASSPQGDSYGYTF.

This CDR3 reads CASSPQTGAEQYF. In DNA form, the CDR3 reads TGTGCCAGCAGCCCCCAGACAGGGGCCGAGCAGTACTTC. This chain links TRBV5-4 with TRBJ2-7, with 8 bases matching TRBD1. The junction had 6 bases not matched to a gene; V was cut back by 4 bases and J by 6 bases. From germline, CDR1 is SGHNT and CDR2 YYREEE (reference sequence). The CDR3 runs 13 residues.

This chain connects TRBV29-1 to TRBJ1-1; 10 bases agree with TRBD1. This CDR3 has 14 residues. CDR1 is SQVTM and CDR2 is ANQGSEA in the germline V gene. The V segment lost 4 bases and the J segment 7 bases; nucleotides outside the gene matches: 9. The CDR3 is CSVAATGGGGEAFF. CDR3 sequence (DNA): TGCAGCGTTGCGGCGACAGGGGGCGGTGGTGAAGCTTTCTTT.